The clone carrying this T cell receptor (beta chain) was seen ten or more times. Its antigen remains unidentified. This record belongs to a study of T cells after yellow fever vaccination. V lost 8 bases, J lost 4 bases, and 13 bases lay in between. This CDR3 has 13 amino acids. Study results and caveats: Few clonotypes appeared in both CD4 and CD8 compartments. Contamination by abundant bulk-population clonotypes could be present in FACS-sorted repertoires. At under 97% for CD4 and approximately 88% for CD8, most primary-vaccination clones showed up again after the booster.

Making TCR cDNA involved 5'RACE template switching, which added UMIs and a universal primer site. MiXCR, applied by TCRdb to the 5' RACE reads, yields one record per CDR3 protein. The sample comprises about 350,000 distinct CDR3 sequences, roughly 8.6% of which are singletons, and roughly a sixth rests with the top ten. This receptor was taken from a man between 18 and 29 years old who received the YFV17D yellow fever vaccine. The chain is built from TRBV12-3 or TRBV12-4 and TRBJ2-3; D is perhaps TRBD1 (6 bases). The sequences come from PBMCs, collected roughly seven weeks after the first yellow fever vaccination. The CDR3: CASSRGPSDTQYF. The CDR3 nucleotides read TGTGCCAGCTCCAGGGGCCCGTCAGATACGCAGTATTTT.